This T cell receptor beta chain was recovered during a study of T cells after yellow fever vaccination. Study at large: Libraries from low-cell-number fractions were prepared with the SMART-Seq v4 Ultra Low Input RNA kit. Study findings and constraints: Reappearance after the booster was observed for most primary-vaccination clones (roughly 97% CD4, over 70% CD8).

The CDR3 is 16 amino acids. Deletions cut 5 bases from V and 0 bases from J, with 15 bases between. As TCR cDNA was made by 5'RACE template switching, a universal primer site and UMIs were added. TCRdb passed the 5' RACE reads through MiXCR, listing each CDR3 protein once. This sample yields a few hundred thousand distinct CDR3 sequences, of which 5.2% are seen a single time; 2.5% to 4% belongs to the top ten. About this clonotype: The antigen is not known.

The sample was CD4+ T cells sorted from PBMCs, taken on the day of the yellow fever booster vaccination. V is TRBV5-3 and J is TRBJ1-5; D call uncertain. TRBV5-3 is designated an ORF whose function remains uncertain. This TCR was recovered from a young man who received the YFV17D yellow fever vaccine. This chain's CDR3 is CARSFLGWDSNQPQHF. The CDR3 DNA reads TGTGCCAGAAGTTTCCTTGGGTGGGATAGCAATCAGCCCCAGCATTTT.